This T cell receptor (beta chain) was obtained from a study of response to subunit inactivated influenza vaccine. V gave up 1 base and J gave up 0 bases, with 10 bases separating them. CDR3 length: 16 residues. The germline gives CDR1 DFQATT, CDR2 SNEGSKA (reference sequence). On this clonotype: Its target is unknown.

TCRdb reanalysed the RT-PCR reads using MiXCR and keeps one entry per CDR3 protein. The sample includes about half a million distinct CDR3 sequences, approximately 24% of them seen just once. The study's findings and limits: The authors put forward the suggestion that each seasonal influenza vaccination may bring in only a limited number of new T cells.

The sequence came from a man in his fifties or sixties who received an inactivated influenza vaccine. The V gene is TRBV20-1, the J gene TRBJ2-6; no clear D gene. Sequenced material: CD4+ T cells sorted from PBMCs, taken roughly 5 days after vaccination. In DNA form, the CDR3 reads TGCAGTGCTAGAGGACCTTTCTTCTCTGGGGCCAACGTCCTGACTTTC. It encodes CSARGPFFSGANVLTF.